This TCR beta chain was identified in a study of blood T cell repertoires in COVID-19. At the level of the study: Nucleic acid was either cDNA or gDNA, and it came from T cells, B-cell-depleted T cells, or PBMCs.

The CDR3 sequence is 16 residues long. The germline gives CDR1 KGHDR, CDR2 SFDVKD. The V end lost 4 bases, the J end lost 7 bases, and 18 bases lay between the germline ends. Under the authors' procedure: Estimates of nucleated cell counts were drawn from the amplification of reference gene primers. Sequencing used immunoSEQ multiplex PCR; TCRdb keeps in-frame clones, though not all of them. That table furnishes V, J and clone size, whereas the DNA furnished D and trimming. The table lists about 140,000 clones, 70% to 85% of them singletons. This clone appeared a few times. The sequenced sample consisted of peripheral blood. The rearrangement uses TRBV24-1 and TRBJ2-2, with D possibly being TRBD1 (6 bases). The TCR comes from a man in his fifties or sixties with acute or convalescent COVID-19. The CDR3: CATSDAGYRAIGELFF. The DNA for the CDR3 is TGTGCCACCAGTGACGCTGGTTACAGGGCTATCGGGGAGCTGTTTTTT.